The sequence of this T cell receptor beta chain was determined in a study of PD-L1 blockade in urothelial cancer. The wider study: Blood samples had a median of around 140,000 T cells, 75,000 or so unique TCRs, and clonality about 0.074. Study-wide results and caveats: Durable-benefit cases showed more tumor-associated blood clone expansion at 3 weeks.

Every PCR was spiked with synthetic TCR analog templates. Data came from immunoSEQ multiplex PCR; TCRdb stores just in-frame clones and leaves some out. The sample has about 87,000 clones, 89% seen once. Stated time point: pretreatment peripheral blood. Of note for this clone: Its antigen remains unknown.

This receptor was taken from a woman over 75 with urothelial cancer. This specimen consisted of PBMCs, obtained around atezolizumab (anti-PD-L1) treatment.

As DNA, the CDR3 is TGTGCCAGCAGTTTCAGCGGGGGAGGTCAGCCCCAGCATTTT. It is translated as CASSFSGGGQPQHF. The rearrangement links TRBV28 to TRBJ1-5; a possible D gene is TRBD1 (5 bases). CDR1 and CDR2 (germline): MDHEN, SYDVKM. The CDR3 runs to 14 residues. V was clipped by 3 bases and J by 6 bases, with 12 bases between them.